A selection of T cell receptor beta chains follows, all from one sample in a study of T cells in Graves' hyperthyroidism and ophthalmopathy. One entry per CDR3 protein, called by TCRdb with MiXCR from the multiplex PCR reads. This repertoire shows about 500,000 distinct CDR3 sequences, 15% to 20% found once; its top ten account for approximately 15%. Sequences were obtained from blood. The source is a woman younger than 30 with Graves' ophthalmopathy. Both conserved end residues are part of each CDR3. A D gene is named only where the DNA matches it firmly. Only some rows state a clone size, as once, few, many or a class for expanded clones.

clone_size	d_call	j_call	v_call	cdr3_nt	cdr3_aa
NA	NA	TRBJ2-1	TRBV13	TGTGCCAGCAGCTTTTACAGGGTTTCCGCGAATGAGCGGTTCTTC	CASSFYRVSANERFF
many	NA	TRBJ2-5	TRBV15	TGTGCCACCAGCAGAGACCAGGGGAACCAAGAGACCCAGTACTTC	CATSRDQGNQETQYF
NA	TRBD1	TRBJ1-6	TRBV7-9	TGTGCCAGCAGCTTCCTCGGACAGGGGAGTTCACCCCTCCACTTT	CASSFLGQGSSPLHF
few	NA	TRBJ1-6	TRBV30	TGTGCCTGGAGGGCGGGCCAGGGGACTTCACCCCTCCACTTT	CAWRAGQGTSPLHF
many	NA	TRBJ2-5	TRBV12-3/TRBV12-4	TGTGCCAGCAGTCCCGAGCGCCAGACCCAGTACTTC	CASSPERQTQYF
many	TRBD2	TRBJ2-1	TRBV28	TGTGCCAGCAAGGGACTAGCGAGGAATGAGCAGTTCTTC	CASKGLARNEQFF
many	NA	TRBJ1-1	TRBV28	TGTGCCAGCAGTAAAACAGGTGAAGCTTTCTTT	CASSKTGEAFF
few	NA	TRBJ2-2	TRBV6-1	TGTGCCAGCTTCAGGCACACCGGGGAGCTGTTTTTT	CASFRHTGELFF
NA	TRBD1	TRBJ2-4	TRBV30	TGTGCCTGGATCGGGGCCAGGGGGATTCAGTACTTC	CAWIGARGIQYF
few	NA	TRBJ2-7	TRBV29-1	TGCAGCGTTGATCGGGAGAGCTCCTACGAGCAGTACTTC	CSVDRESSYEQYF
many	NA	TRBJ1-6	TRBV18	TGTGCCAGCTCCCAAACCAGGACACTTGATAATTCACCCCTCCACTTT	CASSQTRTLDNSPLHF
few	TRBD2	TRBJ2-5	TRBV20-1	TGCAGTGCTCAGCGGGGGAGAATTCAAGAGACCCAGTACTTC	CSAQRGRIQETQYF
many	NA	TRBJ1-1	TRBV2	TGTGCCAGCAGTGAAGGGGAGACCACTGAAGCTTTCTTT	CASSEGETTEAFF
many	NA	TRBJ2-7	TRBV27	TGTGCCAGCAGTGGCAGACCCTCCTACGAGCAGTACTTC	CASSGRPSYEQYF
many	NA	TRBJ2-7	TRBV29-1	TGCAGCGTTGACCAAGGGCCCTACGAGCAGTACTTC	CSVDQGPYEQYF
few	NA	TRBJ1-2	TRBV11-2	TGTGCCAGCAGCTTACTTGGGGCTGGACGGACCTATGGCTACACCTTC	CASSLLGAGRTYGYTF
few	NA	TRBJ2-1	TRBV6-1	TGTGCCAGCAGTCAGGACGGTCCAATACAAGACAATGAGCAGTTCTTC	CASSQDGPIQDNEQFF
many	NA	TRBJ1-2	TRBV28	TGTGCCAGCACCCCTGGGGGGCGCGGCTACACCTTC	CASTPGGRGYTF
few	NA	TRBJ1-6	TRBV28	TGTGCCAGCAGTCCCGGCAGGGTCCGTTCACCCCTCCACTTT	CASSPGRVRSPLHF
many	NA	TRBJ1-2	TRBV6-1	TGTGCCAGCAGTGAATCGGGGGTAGGCTACACCTTC	CASSESGVGYTF
NA	NA	TRBJ1-1	TRBV24-1	TGTGCCACCAGCGGGGGGGCCGAGACTGAAGCTTTCTTT	CATSGGAETEAFF
NA	NA	TRBJ2-1	TRBV20-1	TGCAGTGCTGGGGGGACTGGAAACAATGAGCAGTTCTTC	CSAGGTGNNEQFF
many	NA	TRBJ1-5	TRBV27	TGTGCCAGCATAATAACCCGCGCCAATCAGCCCCAGCATTTT	CASIITRANQPQHF
few	NA	TRBJ1-4	TRBV28	TGTGCCAGCAGTCCTATGGGGCAGGGCTGGGGTAATGAAAAACTGTTTTTT	CASSPMGQGWGNEKLFF
few	NA	TRBJ1-1	TRBV7-9	TGTGCCAGCAGCTTAGTTGGGGCAAAGCCCTACACTGAAGCTTTCTTT	CASSLVGAKPYTEAFF
few	NA	TRBJ2-2	TRBV12-3/TRBV12-4	TGTGCCAGCACCCCACAGCTCACCGGGGAGCTGTTTTTT	CASTPQLTGELFF
many	TRBD2	TRBJ2-3	TRBV12-3/TRBV12-4	TGTGCCAGCAGTAAGTCTAGCGGGGGCACAGATACGCAGTATTTT	CASSKSSGGTDTQYF
NA	NA	TRBJ1-1	TRBV10-3	TGTGCCATCAGTGAGCCGGACATGAACATTGAAGCTTTCTTT	CAISEPDMNIEAFF
few	TRBD2	TRBJ2-1	TRBV9	TGTGCCAGCAGCGACATGGGGACTAGCGGGGGGTACAATGAGCAGTTCTTC	CASSDMGTSGGYNEQFF
few	TRBD2	TRBJ2-3	TRBV5-1	TGCGCCAGCAGCCAAACTAGCGGGGGGGGTGTGAAAGATACGCAGTATTTT	CASSQTSGGGVKDTQYF
few	NA	TRBJ2-2	TRBV3-1	TGTGCCAGCAGCCGCGCCCCCGGGGAGCTGTTTTTT	CASSRAPGELFF
few	NA	TRBJ2-7	TRBV20-1	TGCAGTGTCCGGGACGAGTCCTACGAGCAGTACTTC	CSVRDESYEQYF
few	NA	TRBJ2-1	TRBV12-3/TRBV12-4	TGTGCCAGCAGGGGGGACTCCAATGAGCAGTTCTTC	CASRGDSNEQFF
many	NA	TRBJ2-1	TRBV7-2	TGTGCCAGCAGCAAGGGAGATGTTCTGCCCTCCTACAATGAGCAGTTCTTC	CASSKGDVLPSYNEQFF
NA	NA	TRBJ1-1	TRBV7-2	TGTGCCAGCAGCTACTATTCCACTGAAGCTTTCTTT	CASSYYSTEAFF